The 26 T cell receptor beta chains in this list originate from one sample, sequenced in a study of cytomegalovirus exposure and HLA in healthy donors. PCR involved 60 Vbeta and 13 Jbeta primers. Using immunoSEQ multiplex PCR, the repertoire was profiled, and TCRdb retains in-frame clones only, with some absent. The sample carries fewer than 200,000 clones, about four fifths recorded once. Input material: PBMCs. Receptors originate from a girl between 5 and 17 years old in good health and CMV-seropositive.

The genes are TRBV5-1 and TRBJ2-7, with 8 bases fitting TRBD2. Trimming at V came to 4 bases and at J to 0 bases, leaving 9 bases not matched to a gene. The CDR3 contains 16 residues. CDR1 and CDR2 from the germline V gene are SGHRS and YFSETQ. The CDR3 loop is CASSPTGGAPSYEQYF. The CDR3 nucleotides read TGCGCCAGCAGCCCGACCGGGGGGGCTCCCTCCTACGAGCAGTACTTC.

The chain has TRBV28 and TRBJ2-5, with D possibly matching TRBD1 (5 bases). V was shortened by 1 base and J by 2 bases, with 11 bases between the two germline ends. CDR3 length: 15 residues. The germline CDR1 and CDR2 sequences are MDHEN and SYDVKM. In DNA form, the CDR3 reads TGTGCCAGCAGTTTATTGAGACAGCATCAAGAGACCCAGTACTTC. This gives the protein CASSLLRQHQETQYF.

This chain links TRBV30 with TRBJ2-1; TRBD2 might be the D (7 bases). The V gene's germline CDR1 is GTSNPN and CDR2 SVGIG (reference sequence). The ends were cut back, 1 base at V and 14 bases at J, with 27 bases in the middle. The CDR3 loop spans 16 amino acids. The CDR3 DNA reads TGTGCCTGGAGTGCCCTTTGGGGGCGGGAGCTCGGGGAGGAGTTCTTC. Residues: CAWSALWGRELGEEFF.

The chain links TRBV4-2 to TRBJ2-1, with D tentatively TRBD2 (5 bases). The V and J ends lost 0 bases and 0 bases respectively, with 9 bases between them. In germline, CDR1 is LGHNA, CDR2 YNFKEQ. The CDR3 extends over 16 amino acids. The CDR3 region has the DNA TGTGCCAGCAGCCAAGATCGCACTAGCTCCTACAATGAGCAGTTCTTC. It yields the protein CASSQDRTSSYNEQFF.

In this sample, this clone turned up a few times. The CDR3 loop is CASSSREGTGPFF. CDR3 coding DNA: TGTGCCAGCAGCTCCCGGGAGGGGACAGGGCCGTTCTTC. The rearrangement links TRBV5-4 to TRBJ2-1, with D tentatively TRBD1 (9 bases). V was clipped by 3 bases and J by 15 bases, with 19 bases between them. The CDR3 length is 13 residues. Looked up from germline, CDR1 is SGHNT and CDR2 is YYREEE (reference sequence).

The chain is built from TRBV19 and TRBJ1-2; D remains ambiguous. The CDR3 spans 13 residues. With 3 bases removed from V and 4 bases from J, the gap between germline ends came to 9 bases. From germline, CDR1 is LNHDA and CDR2 SQIVND (reference sequence). CDR3 DNA: TGTGCCAGTAGTATCGAGAGGAGCTATGGCTACACCTTC. Protein: CASSIERSYGYTF.

This chain uses TRBV7-6 with TRBJ2-3, with D tentatively TRBD2 (5 bases). Trimming took 5 bases from V and 2 from J, leaving 14 bases between them. Per the germline V gene, CDR1 is SGHVS and CDR2 is FNYEAQ. CDR3 size: 15 residues. CDR3 in DNA: TGTGCCAGCAGCCCGTCACCGGGGAACACAGATACGCAGTATTTT. Encoded protein: CASSPSPGNTDTQYF.

The rearrangement joins TRBV5-1 to TRBJ2-1, with D tentatively TRBD2 (5 bases). Germline lookup yields CDR1 SGHRS and CDR2 YFSETQ. V was shortened by 2 bases and J by 5 bases, with 11 bases between the two germline ends. This CDR3 is built from 14 residues. CDR3 nucleotide sequence: TGCGCCAGCAGCTTTAGCGCCCCAAACAATGAGCAGTTCTTC. Translating it yields CASSFSAPNNEQFF.

The rearrangement links TRBV21-1 to TRBJ2-1; the tabulated D call, TRBD2, remains unverified against the DNA. TRBV21-1 is designated a pseudogene. This CDR3 is 13 amino acids long. The CDR3 is CASSNVSGNEQFF. The CDR3 coding sequence is TGTGCCAGCAGCAATGTTTCGGGGAATGAGCAGTTCTTC.

The CDR3 nucleotides are TGTGCCAGCACTTCTTTGGCGCAGGGAGAGACCCAGTACTTC. Its protein product is CASTSLAQGETQYF. The chain joins TRBV7-8 to TRBJ2-5, with D possibly being TRBD1 (5 bases). The CDR3 runs 14 residues. Germline assignment: CDR1 SGHVS and CDR2 FQNEAQ. Trimming took 7 bases from V and 4 from J, leaving 16 bases between them.

The V gene is TRBV5-1, the J gene TRBJ2-1; TRBD2 aligns across 7 bases. Trimming removed 3 bases from V and 5 bases from J; junction bases left unmatched: 8. Germline V gene data show CDR1 as SGHRS and CDR2 as YFSETQ. The CDR3 length is 15 residues. The CDR3 spells CASSWTGTTNNEQFF. The CDR3 DNA is TGCGCCAGCAGCTGGACCGGGACTACCAACAATGAGCAGTTCTTC. The complete variable domain, with remaining parts taken from reference TRBV5-1 and TRBJ2-1, reads KAGVTQTPRYLIKTRGQQVTLSCSPISGHRSVSWYQQTPGQGLQFLFEYFSETQRNKGNFPGRFSGRQFSNSRSEMNVSTLELGDSALYLCASSWTGTTNNEQFFGPGTRLTVL.

The chain employs TRBV29-1 and TRBJ1-5; TRBD1 matches at 8 bases. This CDR3 is 13 amino acids long. V dropped 4 bases and J dropped 7; count of bases not matched to a gene: 6. Germline V lookup: CDR1 SQVTM, CDR2 ANQGSEA. The chain's CDR3 is CSVGGQGAQPQHF. CDR3 coding DNA: TGCAGCGTTGGCGGTCAGGGGGCCCAGCCCCAGCATTTT.

The chain employs TRBV28 and TRBJ1-1, with D tentatively TRBD1 (5 bases). V dropped 0 bases and J dropped 0 bases, with 8 bases sitting between them. Germline loops: CDR1 MDHEN, CDR2 SYDVKM. This CDR3 comprises 15 residues. The CDR3: CASSLWGGMNTEAFF. Here the CDR3 DNA reads TGTGCCAGCAGTTTATGGGGGGGGATGAACACTGAAGCTTTCTTT. Full variable domain (missing parts from reference TRBV28 and TRBJ1-1): DVKVTQSSRYLVKRTGEKVFLECVQDMDHENMFWYRQDPGLGLRLIYFSYDVKMKEKGDIPEGYSVSREKKERFSLILESASTNQTSMYLCASSLWGGMNTEAFFGQGTRLTVV.

The chain couples TRBV5-4 to TRBJ2-3; D might be TRBD2 (6 bases). Trimming shortened V by 6 bases and J by 2 bases, and 13 bases separated the two germline ends. The CDR3 sequence is 14 residues long. CDR1 is SGHNT and CDR2 is YYREEE in the germline V gene (reference sequence). CDR3 amino acids: CASTQGGYTDTQYF. The CDR3 DNA reads as TGTGCCAGCACCCAAGGAGGGTACACAGATACGCAGTATTTT.

The chain recombines TRBV28 with TRBJ1-2, with 7 bases identical to TRBD1. The trim removed 6 bases at V and 6 bases at J, leaving 16 bases unmatched. The germline CDR1 and CDR2 sequences are MDHEN and SYDVKM. This CDR3 is 16 amino acids long. The DNA of the CDR3 is TGTGCCAGCAGAACCCGTAGACAGGGTATAGTGGATGGCTACACCTTC. Translated: CASRTRRQGIVDGYTF.

The gene calls are TRBV5-1 and TRBJ1-2; 8 positions match TRBD1. Germline values: CDR1 SGHRS, CDR2 YFSETQ. Trimming cost V 4 bases and J 4 bases; bases outside gene matches: 12. This CDR3 comprises 16 residues. CDR3 coding DNA: TGCGCCAGCAGCAGGACAGGGACCCCTTCACTCTATGGCTACACCTTC. Translating it yields CASSRTGTPSLYGYTF.

The rearrangement links TRBV7-3 to TRBJ2-5, with a possible D match to TRBD2 (7 bases). V was clipped by 6 bases and J by 5 bases, with 19 bases between them. This CDR3 has 15 residues. CDR1 is SGHTA, CDR2 FQGTGA, per germline. As DNA, the CDR3 is TGTGCCAGCAGTTGGATGGCGGGGGCCCGGGAGACCCAGTACTTC. Its protein is CASSWMAGARETQYF.

This clone showed up just once. This rearrangement joins TRBV11-2 to TRBJ1-1; D remains ambiguous. The CDR3 length is 14 residues. V was clipped by 3 bases and J by 1 base, with 9 bases between them. CDR1 and CDR2 (germline): SGHAT, FQNNGV. The DNA for the CDR3 is TGTGCCAGCAGCTTCTCGGAGGGGAACACTGAAGCTTTCTTT. The encoded protein is CASSFSEGNTEAFF.

V is TRBV7-8 and J is TRBJ2-2, with 11 bases aligning to TRBD1. Germline values: CDR1 SGHVS, CDR2 FQNEAQ. The junction had 9 bases not matched to a gene; V was cut back by 0 bases and J by 3 bases. The CDR3 has 19 amino acids. CDR3 amino acids: CASSLAYTPGQGDTGELFF. CDR3 DNA: TGTGCCAGCAGCTTAGCCTATACCCCGGGACAGGGGGACACCGGGGAGCTGTTTTTT. Complete variable domain (other parts from reference TRBV7-8 and TRBJ2-2): GAGVSQSPRYKVAKRGQDVALRCDPISGHVSLFWYQQALGQGPEFLTYFQNEAQLDKSGLPSDRFFAERPEGSVSTLKIQRTQQEDSAVYLCASSLAYTPGQGDTGELFFGEGSRLTVL.

The J gene is TRBJ1-2, the V gene TRBV10-3; D is unclear. The CDR3 runs to 14 residues. V was shortened by 7 bases and J by 2 bases, with 14 bases between the two germline ends. Germline CDR1 ENHRY, CDR2 SYGVKD. CDR3 sequence reads: CAIKGELLNYGYTF. DNA of the CDR3: TGTGCCATCAAGGGAGAGTTACTCAACTATGGCTACACCTTC.

This sequence joins TRBV30 and TRBJ1-5; D might be TRBD1 (5 bases). The germline V gene has CDR1 GTSNPN and CDR2 SVGIG (reference sequence). V lost 2 bases and J 0 bases, leaving 17 bases between the germline ends. The CDR3 is 17 residues long. The chain's CDR3 is CAWSRDRVQDSNQPQHF. CDR3 in DNA: TGTGCCTGGAGTCGCGACAGAGTTCAAGATAGCAATCAGCCCCAGCATTTT.

This clone was observed a single time. J is TRBJ1-4 and V is TRBV5-1; TRBD1 aligns across 11 bases. Germline V gives CDR1 SGHRS, CDR2 YFSETQ. J gave up 7 bases and V 5 bases, and 4 bases lay outside the gene matches. The CDR3 sequence is 14 residues long. Written as DNA, the CDR3 is TGCGCCAGCAGGACCGGGACAGGGGGTGAAAAACTGTTTTTT. This sequence encodes CASRTGTGGEKLFF.

This sequence joins TRBV4-1 and TRBJ2-2; weak D call: TRBD2 (6 bases). V was shortened by 5 bases and J by 0 bases, with 10 bases between the two germline ends. Germline V gene lookup returns CDR1 MGHRA and CDR2 YSYEKL. The CDR3 consists of 15 residues. CDR3 in amino acids: CASSYGTSNTGELFF. The CDR3, as DNA: TGCGCCAGCAGCTACGGGACTTCGAACACCGGGGAGCTGTTTTTT.

V usage is TRBV4-3 and J usage is TRBJ2-7; the match to TRBD2 covers 13 bases. Losses at the gene ends were 2 bases for V and 2 bases for J; bases not matched to a gene: 0. CDR1 and CDR2 from the germline V gene are LGHNA and YSLEER. The CDR3 totals 15 residues. The CDR3: CASSQTSGGAYEQYF. The DNA for the CDR3 is TGCGCCAGCAGCCAAACTAGCGGGGGGGCCTACGAGCAGTACTTC.

The genes are TRBV27 and TRBJ1-1; perhaps TRBD1 as D (5 bases). The V and J ends lost 6 bases and 6 bases respectively, with 14 bases between them. The CDR3 contains 13 residues. Germline V gene lookup returns CDR1 MNHEY and CDR2 SMNVEV (reference sequence). CDR3 in amino acids: CASSPRVGAEAFF. In DNA, the CDR3 is TGTGCCAGCAGCCCCAGGGTCGGCGCTGAAGCTTTCTTT.

The J gene is TRBJ1-2, the V gene TRBV7-3; TRBD1 agrees at 9 bases. Per the germline V gene, CDR1 is SGHTA and CDR2 is FQGTGA. The CDR3 has 13 amino acids. Trimming cost V 4 bases and J 8 bases; bases outside gene matches: 5. The CDR3 DNA sequence: TGTGCCAGCAGCTCTGGGACAGGGAGAGGCTACACCTTC. Translated, it gives CASSSGTGRGYTF.